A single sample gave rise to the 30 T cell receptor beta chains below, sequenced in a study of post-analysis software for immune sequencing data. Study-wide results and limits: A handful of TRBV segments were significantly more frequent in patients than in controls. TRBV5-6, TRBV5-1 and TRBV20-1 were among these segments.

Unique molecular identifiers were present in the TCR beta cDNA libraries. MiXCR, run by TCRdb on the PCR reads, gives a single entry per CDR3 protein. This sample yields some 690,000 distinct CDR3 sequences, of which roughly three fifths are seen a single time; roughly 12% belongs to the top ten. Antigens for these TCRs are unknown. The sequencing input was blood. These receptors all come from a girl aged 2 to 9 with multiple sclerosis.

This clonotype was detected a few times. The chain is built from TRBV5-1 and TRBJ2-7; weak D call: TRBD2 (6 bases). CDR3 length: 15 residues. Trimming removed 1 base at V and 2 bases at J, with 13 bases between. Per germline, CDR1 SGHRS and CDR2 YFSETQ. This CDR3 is CASSLSGTETYEQYF. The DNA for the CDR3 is TGCGCCAGCAGCTTGTCCGGGACTGAGACCTACGAGCAGTACTTC.

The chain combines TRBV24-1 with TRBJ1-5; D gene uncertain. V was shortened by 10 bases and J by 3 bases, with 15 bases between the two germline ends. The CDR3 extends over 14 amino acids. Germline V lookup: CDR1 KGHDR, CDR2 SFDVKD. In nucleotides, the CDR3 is TGTGCCACTCGACTCAGGACCGACAATCAGCCCCAGCATTTT. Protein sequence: CATRLRTDNQPQHF.

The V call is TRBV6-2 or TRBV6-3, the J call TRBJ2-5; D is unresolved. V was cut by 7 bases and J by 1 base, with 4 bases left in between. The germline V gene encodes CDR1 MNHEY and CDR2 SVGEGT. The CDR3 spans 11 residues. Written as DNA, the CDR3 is TGTGCCAGCATTTCCCAAGAGACCCAGTACTTC. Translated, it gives CASISQETQYF.

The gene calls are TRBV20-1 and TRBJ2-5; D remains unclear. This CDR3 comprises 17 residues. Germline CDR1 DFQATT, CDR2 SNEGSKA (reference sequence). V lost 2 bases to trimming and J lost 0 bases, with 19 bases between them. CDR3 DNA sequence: TGCAGTGCTAGACTCGACGCCCAGCAAACGTACCAAGAGACCCAGTACTTC. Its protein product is CSARLDAQQTYQETQYF.

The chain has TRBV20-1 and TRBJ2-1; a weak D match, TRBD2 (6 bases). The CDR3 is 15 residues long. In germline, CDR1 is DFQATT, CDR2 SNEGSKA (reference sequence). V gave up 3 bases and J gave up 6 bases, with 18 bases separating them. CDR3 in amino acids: CSASFLGGKSNEQFF. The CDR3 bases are TGCAGTGCTAGCTTTCTGGGGGGTAAAAGCAATGAGCAGTTCTTC.

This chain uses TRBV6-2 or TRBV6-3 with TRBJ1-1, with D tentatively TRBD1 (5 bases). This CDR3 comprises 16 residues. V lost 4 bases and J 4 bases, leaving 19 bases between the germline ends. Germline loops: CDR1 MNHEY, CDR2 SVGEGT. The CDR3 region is CASSSPRRGQGTEAFF. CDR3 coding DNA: TGTGCCAGCAGTTCCCCGAGGAGGGGCCAGGGCACTGAAGCTTTCTTT.

The CDR3 DNA is TGTGCCAGCAGTGATAAAGGGGCGGGTGAGCAGTTCTTC. Its translation: CASSDKGAGEQFF. V is TRBV2 and J is TRBJ2-1; D is tentatively TRBD1 or TRBD2 (5 bases each). There are 13 residues in the CDR3. Germline V lookup: CDR1 SNHLY, CDR2 FYNNEI. Trimming stripped 3 bases from V and 9 bases from J, with 12 bases between.

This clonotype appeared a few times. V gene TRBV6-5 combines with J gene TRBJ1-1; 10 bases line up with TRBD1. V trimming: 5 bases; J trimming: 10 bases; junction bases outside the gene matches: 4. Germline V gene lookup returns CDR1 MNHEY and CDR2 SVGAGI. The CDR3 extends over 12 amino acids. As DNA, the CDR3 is TGTGCCAGCAGTCGCGGGACAGGGGTAGCTTTCTTT. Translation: CASSRGTGVAFF.

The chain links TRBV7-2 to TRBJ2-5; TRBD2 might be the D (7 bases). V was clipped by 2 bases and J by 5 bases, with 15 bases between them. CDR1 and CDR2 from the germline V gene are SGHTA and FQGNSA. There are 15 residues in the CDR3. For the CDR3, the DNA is TGTGCCAGCAGCTTAAGGGGGGGAGGAGGGGAGACCCAGTACTTC. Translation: CASSLRGGGGETQYF.

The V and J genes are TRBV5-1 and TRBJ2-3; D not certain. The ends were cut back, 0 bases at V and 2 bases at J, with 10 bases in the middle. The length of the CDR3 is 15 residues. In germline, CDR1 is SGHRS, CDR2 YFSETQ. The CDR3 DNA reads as TGCGCCAGCAGCTTGGCCGCTAGAAACACAGATACGCAGTATTTT. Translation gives CASSLAARNTDTQYF.

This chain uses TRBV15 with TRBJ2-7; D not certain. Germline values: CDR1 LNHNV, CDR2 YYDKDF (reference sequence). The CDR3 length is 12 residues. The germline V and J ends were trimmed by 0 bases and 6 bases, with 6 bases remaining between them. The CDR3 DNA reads TGTGCCACCAGCAGAGATACTTTCGAGCAGTACTTC. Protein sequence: CATSRDTFEQYF.

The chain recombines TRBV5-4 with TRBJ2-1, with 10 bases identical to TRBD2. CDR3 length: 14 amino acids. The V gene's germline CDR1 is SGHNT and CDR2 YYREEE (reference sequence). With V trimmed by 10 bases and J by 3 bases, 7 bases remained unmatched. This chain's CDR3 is CAVPKRGGYNEQFF. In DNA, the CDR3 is TGTGCCGTACCGAAGCGGGGGGGCTACAATGAGCAGTTCTTC.

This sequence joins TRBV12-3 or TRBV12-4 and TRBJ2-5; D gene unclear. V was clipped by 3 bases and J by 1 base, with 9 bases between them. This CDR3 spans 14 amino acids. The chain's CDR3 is CASSFSVFQETQYF. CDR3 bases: TGTGCCAGCAGTTTTTCGGTCTTCCAAGAGACCCAGTACTTC.

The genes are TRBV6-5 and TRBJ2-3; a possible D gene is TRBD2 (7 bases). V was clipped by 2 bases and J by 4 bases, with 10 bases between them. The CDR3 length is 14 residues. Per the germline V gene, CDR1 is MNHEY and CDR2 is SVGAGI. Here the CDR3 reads CASSYRGGADTQYF. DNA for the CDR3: TGTGCCAGCAGTTACCGAGGGGGGGCAGATACGCAGTATTTT.

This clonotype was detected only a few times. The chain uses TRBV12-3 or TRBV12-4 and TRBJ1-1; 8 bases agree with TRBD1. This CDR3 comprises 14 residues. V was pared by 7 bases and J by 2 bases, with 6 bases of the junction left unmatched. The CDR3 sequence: CASNPTGENTEAFF. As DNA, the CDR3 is TGTGCCAGCAACCCGACAGGGGAAAACACTGAAGCTTTCTTT.

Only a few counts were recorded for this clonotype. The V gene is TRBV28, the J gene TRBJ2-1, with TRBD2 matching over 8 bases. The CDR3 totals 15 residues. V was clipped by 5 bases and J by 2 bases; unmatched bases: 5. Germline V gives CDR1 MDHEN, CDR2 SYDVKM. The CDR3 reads CASSPSGGTYNEQFF. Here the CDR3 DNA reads TGTGCCAGCAGTCCCAGCGGGGGAACCTACAATGAGCAGTTCTTC.

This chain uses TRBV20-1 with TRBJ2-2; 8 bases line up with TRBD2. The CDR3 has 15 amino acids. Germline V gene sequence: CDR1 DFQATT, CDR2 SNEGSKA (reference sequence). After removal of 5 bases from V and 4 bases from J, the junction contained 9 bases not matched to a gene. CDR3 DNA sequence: TGCAGTGCTTCGAGCGGGAGTTGGACCACCGGGGAGCTGTTTTTT. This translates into CSASSGSWTTGELFF.

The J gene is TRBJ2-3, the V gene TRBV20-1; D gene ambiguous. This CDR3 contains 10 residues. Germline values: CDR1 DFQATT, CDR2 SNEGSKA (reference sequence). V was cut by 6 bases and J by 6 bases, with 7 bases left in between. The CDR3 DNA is TGCAGTGCGGTGGGGGATACGCAGTATTTT. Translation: CSAVGDTQYF.

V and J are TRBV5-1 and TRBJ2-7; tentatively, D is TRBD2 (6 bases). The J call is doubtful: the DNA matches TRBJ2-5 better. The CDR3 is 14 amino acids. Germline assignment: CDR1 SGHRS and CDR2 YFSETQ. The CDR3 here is CASSGGAAQETQYF. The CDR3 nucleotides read TGCGCCAGCAGCGGAGGGGCAGCTCAAGAGACCCAGTACTTC.

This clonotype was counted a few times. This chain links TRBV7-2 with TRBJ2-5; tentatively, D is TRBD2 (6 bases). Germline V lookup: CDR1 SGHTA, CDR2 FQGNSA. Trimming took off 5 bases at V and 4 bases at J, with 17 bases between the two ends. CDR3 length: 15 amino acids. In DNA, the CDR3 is TGTGCCAGCAGCCGCCGCCGACTAGAACCAGAGACCCAGTACTTC. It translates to CASSRRRLEPETQYF.

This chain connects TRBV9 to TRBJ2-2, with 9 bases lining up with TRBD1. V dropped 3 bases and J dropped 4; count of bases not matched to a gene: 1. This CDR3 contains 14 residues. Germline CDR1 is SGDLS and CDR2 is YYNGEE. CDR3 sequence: CASSGGQGTGELFF. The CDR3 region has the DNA TGTGCCAGCAGCGGGGGACAGGGCACCGGGGAGCTGTTTTTT.

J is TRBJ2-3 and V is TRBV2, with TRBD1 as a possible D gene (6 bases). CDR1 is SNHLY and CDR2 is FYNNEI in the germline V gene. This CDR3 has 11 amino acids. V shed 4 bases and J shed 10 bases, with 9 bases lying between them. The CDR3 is CASSAGVAQYF. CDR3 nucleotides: TGTGCCAGCAGTGCAGGGGTAGCGCAGTATTTT.

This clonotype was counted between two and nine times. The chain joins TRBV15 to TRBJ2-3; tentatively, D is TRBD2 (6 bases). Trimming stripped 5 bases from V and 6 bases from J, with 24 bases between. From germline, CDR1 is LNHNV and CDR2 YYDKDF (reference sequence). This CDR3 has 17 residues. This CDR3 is CATSALGEEGNMDTQYF. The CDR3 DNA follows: TGTGCCACCAGCGCCCTCGGTGAGGAGGGGAATATGGATACGCAGTATTTT.

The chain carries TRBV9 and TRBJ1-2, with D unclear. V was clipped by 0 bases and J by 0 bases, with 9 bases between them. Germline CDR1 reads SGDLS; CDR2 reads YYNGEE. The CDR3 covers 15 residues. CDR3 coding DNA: TGTGCCAGCAGCGTAGGCGGAGACCCTAACTATGGCTACACCTTC. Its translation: CASSVGGDPNYGYTF.

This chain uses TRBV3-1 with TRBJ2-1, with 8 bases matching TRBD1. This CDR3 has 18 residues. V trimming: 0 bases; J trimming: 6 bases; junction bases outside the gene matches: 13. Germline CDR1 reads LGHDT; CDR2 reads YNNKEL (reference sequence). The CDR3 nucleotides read TGTGCCAGCAGCCAAGATTTCGGAGGGACAGGAGAGGTCAATGAGCAGTTCTTC. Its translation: CASSQDFGGTGEVNEQFF.

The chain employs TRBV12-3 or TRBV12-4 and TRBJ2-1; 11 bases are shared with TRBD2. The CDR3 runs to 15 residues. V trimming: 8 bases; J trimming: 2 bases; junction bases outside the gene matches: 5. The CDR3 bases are TGTGCCAGCGTGACTAGCGGGGCACCCTACAATGAGCAGTTCTTC. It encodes CASVTSGAPYNEQFF.

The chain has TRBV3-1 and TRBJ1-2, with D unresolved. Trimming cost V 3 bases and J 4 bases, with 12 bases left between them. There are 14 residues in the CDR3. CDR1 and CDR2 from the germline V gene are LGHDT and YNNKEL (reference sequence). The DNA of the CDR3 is TGTGCCAGCAGCCAGAGGGAAGCGGCCTATGGCTACACCTTC. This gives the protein CASSQREAAYGYTF.

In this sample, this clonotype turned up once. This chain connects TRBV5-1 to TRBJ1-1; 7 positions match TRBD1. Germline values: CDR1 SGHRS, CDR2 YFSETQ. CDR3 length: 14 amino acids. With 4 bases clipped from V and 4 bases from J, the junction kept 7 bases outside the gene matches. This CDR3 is CASSRTGAGTEAFF. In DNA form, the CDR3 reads TGCGCCAGCAGCCGAACAGGGGCTGGCACTGAAGCTTTCTTT.

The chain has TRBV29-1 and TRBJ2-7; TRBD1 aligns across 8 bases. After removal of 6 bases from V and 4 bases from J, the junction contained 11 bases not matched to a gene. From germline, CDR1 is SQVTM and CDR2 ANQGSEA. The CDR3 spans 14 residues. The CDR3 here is CSVGRTGFEYEQYF. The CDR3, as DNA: TGCAGCGTCGGCCGGACAGGGTTTGAGTACGAGCAGTACTTC.

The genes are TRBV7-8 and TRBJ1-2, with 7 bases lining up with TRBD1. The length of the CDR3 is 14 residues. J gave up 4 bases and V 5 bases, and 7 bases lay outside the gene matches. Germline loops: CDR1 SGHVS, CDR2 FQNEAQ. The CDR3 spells CASSETGVSYGYTF. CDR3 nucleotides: TGTGCCAGCAGCGAAACAGGGGTTAGCTATGGCTACACCTTC.